These 14 T cell receptor beta chains came from one sample sequenced in a study of beta chain features in type 1 diabetes. As every portion of the isolated RNA was reverse transcribed, the sequencing read expressed TCRB transcripts. Using immunoSEQ multiplex PCR, the repertoire was profiled, and TCRdb retains in-frame clones only, with some absent. Of roughly 310,000 clones listed, more than 9.5% are singletons. Sequencing used naive CD4+ T cells from blood. All receptors come from a young woman in good health.

About this clone: Because the CDR3 is missing its conserved closing phenylalanine or tryptophan, this is likely a read error. Because the CDR3's place on the DNA is in doubt, the DNA is left out and the CDR3 is given as listed by TCRdb. V gene TRBV20-1 combines with J gene TRBJ2-7; TRBD1 is the table's D call and was not checked against the DNA. Germline V CDR1 and CDR2: DFQATT, SNEGSKA (reference sequence). With termini counted, the CDR3 has 11 amino acids. The CDR3 reads CSARLDRDLIP.

The V call is TRBV29-1, the J call TRBJ2-1; 10 nucleotides line up with TRBD1. With 4 bases clipped from V and 6 bases from J, the junction kept 6 bases outside the gene matches. The CDR3 covers 14 residues. Per germline, CDR1 SQVTM and CDR2 ANQGSEA. CDR3 nucleotides: TGCAGCGTTGTACGGGACAGGGGCGGCAATGAGCAGTTCTTC. Encoded protein: CSVVRDRGGNEQFF.

The sample holds a few counts of this clone. V is TRBV15 and J is TRBJ2-5; possible D gene TRBD1, 6 bases. Germline CDR1 reads LNHNV; CDR2 reads YYDKDF (reference sequence). Trimming left V 1 base short and J 5 bases short, with 8 bases between. This CDR3 is built from 13 residues. CDR3 coding DNA: TGTGCCACCAGCAGAGGACAGGCCGAGACCCAGTACTTC. Its protein is CATSRGQAETQYF.

The chain employs TRBV28 and TRBJ1-1; D perhaps matches TRBD1 (6 bases). Germline-derived CDR1 and CDR2 are MDHEN and SYDVKM. The CDR3 contains 15 residues. Trimming removed 6 bases from V and 3 bases from J, with 17 bases in between. For the CDR3, the DNA is TGTGCCAGCAGGAATGCTTTACAGGGATACACTGAAGCTTTCTTT. Its protein is CASRNALQGYTEAFF.

This clone was seen only a few times. This chain uses TRBV15 with TRBJ1-2, with 11 positions matching TRBD1. The CDR3 runs 17 residues. Germline loops: CDR1 LNHNV, CDR2 YYDKDF (reference sequence). J lost 4 bases, V lost 2 bases, and 9 bases had no gene match. The CDR3 nucleotides read TGTGCCACCAGCAGACAGTATCCGGGACAGGGGGTCTATGGCTACACCTTC. Amino acids: CATSRQYPGQGVYGYTF.

This clone was detected a few times. Other DNA sequences from this sample encode an identical CDR3 as well. This sequence joins TRBV7-2 and TRBJ2-3; D not resolved. The germline CDR1 and CDR2 sequences are SGHTA and FQGNSA. The CDR3 totals 12 residues. Deletions cut 5 bases from V and 1 base from J, with 4 bases between. The CDR3 DNA follows: TGTGCCAGCAGCCCCGGCACAGATACGCAGTATTTT. Translation gives CASSPGTDTQYF.

In its sample, this clone was seen a few times. This rearrangement joins TRBV23-1 to TRBJ2-2, with a possible D match to TRBD2 (5 bases). TRBV23-1 is recorded as an ORF, its role being uncertain. This CDR3 is 18 amino acids long. The ends were cut back, 1 base at V and 6 bases at J, with 21 bases in the middle. The CDR3 reads CASSQFRRPGVPPGELFF. The CDR3, as DNA: TGCGCCAGCAGTCAATTTAGGAGGCCCGGGGTCCCCCCCGGGGAGCTGTTTTTT.

This clone has a handful of counts. The J gene is TRBJ1-5, the V gene TRBV18; TRBD1 matches 9 bases. The V and J ends lost 6 bases and 6 bases, in that order; junction bases with no gene match: 9. Germline assignment: CDR1 KGHSH and CDR2 LQKENI. This CDR3 region has 15 residues. CDR3 sequence reads: CASSDSGQGSQPQHF. The CDR3, as DNA: TGTGCCAGCTCCGACAGTGGACAGGGGAGTCAGCCCCAGCATTTT.

This chain joins TRBV12-2 and TRBJ2-2; no check of the table's D call, TRBD1, against the DNA was made. TRBV12-2 is given as a pseudogene. The CDR3 sequence is 20 residues long. The CDR3 nucleotides are TGTGCAAGTCGCCCGTCCCCGGGACAGCGTTCTCGCTCGAACACCGGGGAGCTGTTTTTT. This codes for CASRPSPGQRSRSNTGELFF.

In its sample, this clone was seen a few times. The V gene is TRBV7-2, the J gene TRBJ2-5; maybe TRBD2 (8 bases). The CDR3 has 17 residues. Germline CDR1 reads SGHTA; CDR2 reads FQGNSA. V gave up 1 base and J gave up 5 bases, with 20 bases separating them. CDR3 protein: CASSLVYGRAGGETQYF. The CDR3 DNA reads TGTGCCAGCAGCTTAGTCTACGGGAGGGCAGGGGGGGAGACCCAGTACTTC.

This clone has a handful of counts. This CDR3 is CASSLNSGRIHEQYF. In DNA form, the CDR3 reads TGTGCCAGCAGCTTGAATAGCGGGAGAATCCACGAGCAGTACTTC. The chain carries TRBV5-4 and TRBJ2-7; 9 bases are a match to TRBD2. V was pared by 1 base and J by 5 bases, with 7 bases of the junction left unmatched. Germline V gene lookup returns CDR1 SGHNT and CDR2 YYREEE (reference sequence). The CDR3 is 15 residues long.

V is TRBV6-6 and J is TRBJ2-7; 11 nucleotides match TRBD2. V lost 7 bases, J lost 4 bases, and 6 bases stayed unmatched. The CDR3 spans 14 residues. Germline V gives CDR1 MNHNY, CDR2 SVGAGI (reference sequence). The CDR3 protein is CASIGASGRYEQYF. The CDR3 DNA follows: TGTGCCAGCATTGGTGCTAGCGGGAGGTACGAGCAGTACTTC.

V and J are TRBV19 and TRBJ2-2; TRBD1 agrees at 12 bases. The CDR3 has 15 amino acids. The V gene's germline CDR1 is LNHDA and CDR2 SQIVND (reference sequence). The V gene end was trimmed by 7 bases and the J gene end by 6 bases; junction bases not matched to a gene: 6. The CDR3 loop reads CASTRDRGRAGELFF. In nucleotides, the CDR3 is TGTGCCAGTACCAGGGACAGGGGGCGCGCCGGGGAGCTGTTTTTT.

Of note for this clone: Compared with germline, one end of the junction differs, possibly owing to a read error. CDR3: CASSLTGKGAETQYF. CDR3 in DNA: TGTGCTAGCAGCTTAACAGGGAAAGGGGCAGAGACCCAGTACTTC. The rearrangement links TRBV7-7 to TRBJ2-5, with D maybe TRBD1 (6 bases). Looked up from germline, CDR1 is SSHAT and CDR2 is FNYEAQ (reference sequence). This CDR3 spans 15 amino acids.